The 7 T cell receptor beta chains below all came from one sample that was sequenced in a study of ipilimumab plus nivolumab after autologous stem cell transplantation. Some clones are missing from TCRdb's copy, which holds only in-frame ones; the method was immunoSEQ multiplex PCR. The sample consists of about 22,000 clones, over 65% of them appearing once. This material consisted of PBMCs, taken in a trial of ipilimumab plus nivolumab as post-transplant consolidation. The receptors were gathered from a male donor with diffuse large B-cell lymphoma.

The chain uses TRBV5-4 and TRBJ2-1; 7 positions agree with TRBD2. Trimming removed 0 bases from V and 2 bases from J; junction bases left unmatched: 5. CDR1 is SGHNT, CDR2 YYREEE, per germline (reference sequence). The CDR3 loop spans 16 amino acids. CDR3 protein: CASSLAGGGAYNEQFF. The CDR3 DNA sequence: TGTGCCAGCAGCTTGGCCGGCGGGGGAGCCTACAATGAGCAGTTCTTC.

This rearrangement joins TRBV7-9 to TRBJ1-2; D perhaps matches TRBD1 (5 bases). Germline V CDR1 and CDR2: SEHNR, FQNEAQ (reference sequence). The length of the CDR3 is 13 residues. Trimming stripped 5 bases from V and 6 bases from J, with 13 bases between. CDR3 sequence: CASSTRGGNGYTF. The CDR3 coding sequence is TGTGCCAGCAGCACTAGGGGCGGGAATGGCTACACCTTC.

The CDR3 DNA follows: TGTGCCAGCAGCTTAGGTAGTGGAGAGACCCAGTACTTC. As protein: CASSLGSGETQYF. V and J are TRBV7-2 and TRBJ2-5; D not certain. CDR1 is SGHTA, CDR2 FQGNSA, per germline. V was cut by 1 base and J by 4 bases, with 7 bases left in between. The CDR3 covers 13 residues.

This clone was seen a few times. V gene TRBV30 combines with J gene TRBJ1-4; a possible D gene is TRBD1 (6 bases). The V and J ends lost 3 bases and 5 bases respectively, with 13 bases between them. Germline lookup yields CDR1 GTSNPN and CDR2 SVGIG (reference sequence). The CDR3 extends over 14 amino acids. CDR3: CAWSRLQGNEKLFF. The CDR3 nucleotides read TGTGCCTGGAGCCGACTCCAGGGGAATGAAAAACTGTTTTTT.

Concerning this clone itself: Different DNA sequences within this sample yield the same CDR3. J is TRBJ2-3 and V is TRBV18, with D possibly TRBD1 on 5 matching bases. This CDR3 region has 13 residues. Trimming took 2 bases from V and 6 from J, leaving 9 bases between them. The germline gives CDR1 KGHSH, CDR2 LQKENI. The CDR3 is CASSPRGLDTQYF. CDR3 in DNA: TGTGCCAGCTCACCAAGGGGTCTGGATACGCAGTATTTT.

V gene TRBV28 combines with J gene TRBJ2-5; a weak D match, TRBD2 (7 bases). Germline CDR1 and CDR2: MDHEN and SYDVKM. This CDR3 is 15 amino acids long. Trimming removed 5 bases from V and 4 bases from J, with 17 bases in between. CDR3 sequence: CASSAPRGGVETQYF. The CDR3 DNA is TGTGCCAGCAGTGCCCCGAGGGGGGGCGTAGAGACCCAGTACTTC. Combining the CDR3 with reference TRBV28 and TRBJ2-5 gives the whole variable domain DVKVTQSSRYLVKRTGEKVFLECVQDMDHENMFWYRQDPGLGLRLIYFSYDVKMKEKGDIPEGYSVSREKKERFSLILESASTNQTSMYLCASSAPRGGVETQYFGPGTRLLVL.

The chain has TRBV6-6 and TRBJ2-1; possibly TRBD1 for D (6 bases). V lost 4 bases and J lost 3, with 10 bases in between. Germline lookup yields CDR1 MNHNY and CDR2 SVGAGI (reference sequence). The CDR3 sequence is 14 residues long. The CDR3 here is CASSSGQLYNEQFF. CDR3 sequence (DNA): TGTGCCAGCAGTTCTGGACAGCTCTACAATGAGCAGTTCTTC.